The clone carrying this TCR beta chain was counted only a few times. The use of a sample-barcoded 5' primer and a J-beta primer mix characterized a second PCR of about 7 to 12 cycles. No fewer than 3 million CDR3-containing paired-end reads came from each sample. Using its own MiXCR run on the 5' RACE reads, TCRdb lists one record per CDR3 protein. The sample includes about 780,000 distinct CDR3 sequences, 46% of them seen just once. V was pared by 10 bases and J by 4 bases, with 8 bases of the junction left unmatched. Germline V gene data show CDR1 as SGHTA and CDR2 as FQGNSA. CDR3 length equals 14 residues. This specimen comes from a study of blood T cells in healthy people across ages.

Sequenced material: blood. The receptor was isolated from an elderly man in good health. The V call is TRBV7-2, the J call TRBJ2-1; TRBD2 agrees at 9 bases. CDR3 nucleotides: TGTGCCAACCAAGCGGGAGGAGATTACAATGAGCAGTTCTTC. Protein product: CANQAGGDYNEQFF. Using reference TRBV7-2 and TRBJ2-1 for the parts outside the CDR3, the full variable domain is GAGVSQSPSNKVTEKGKDVELRCDPISGHTALYWYRQSLGQGLEFLIYFQGNSAPDKSGLPSDRFSAERTGGSVSTLTIQRTQQEDSAVYLCANQAGGDYNEQFFGPGTRLTVL.